This record concerns one T cell receptor (beta chain) sequence. This record comes from a study of blood T cell repertoires in COVID-19. This CDR3 spans 15 amino acids. Trimming took 3 bases from V and 4 from J; bases not matched to a gene: 8. Germline CDR1 and CDR2: SGDLS and YYNGEE. Clones were sequenced by immunoSEQ multiplex PCR, and TCRdb holds only the in-frame ones, with some missing. The sample yields just over 150,000 clones, about four fifths seen once. The sample was peripheral blood. The receptor was derived from a man aged 60 to 75 with acute or convalescent COVID-19. The genes are TRBV9 and TRBJ2-5; 8 bases are a match to TRBD2. CDR3 DNA: TGTGCCAGCAGCGGAGGGACCAGCGGGGGAGAGACCCAGTACTTC. This sequence encodes CASSGGTSGGETQYF.